The next 10 T cell receptor beta chains were all read from a single sample in a study of blood T cell repertoires in COVID-19. Clones were read by immunoSEQ multiplex PCR, and TCRdb kept only the in-frame ones, dropping some. The profile shows roughly 280,000 clones, 70% to 90% of them singletons. The material sequenced was peripheral blood. The receptor set was obtained from a man under 40 with active or convalescent COVID-19.

The genes are TRBV4-2 and TRBJ2-1; 12 bases agree with TRBD1. The germline CDR1 and CDR2 sequences are LGHNA and YNFKEQ. The CDR3 contains 14 residues. V lost 10 bases and J lost 8; bases outside the gene matches: 9. DNA for the CDR3: TGTGCCACTCGGGGGACAGGGGGCTATTATGAGCAGTTCTTC. Translating gives CATRGTGGYYEQFF.

This clone was detected once. This chain uses TRBV13 with TRBJ1-6; TRBD1 is a possible D gene (6 bases). The CDR3 totals 17 residues. V was clipped by 5 bases and J by 0 bases, with 14 bases between them. Germline assignment: CDR1 PRHDT and CDR2 FYEKMQ (reference sequence). The CDR3 DNA reads as TGTGCCAGCAGCCCTCTGGGGGGGGCCTCCTATAATTCACCCCTCCACTTT. It codes for CASSPLGGASYNSPLHF.

The chain recombines TRBV6-5 with TRBJ2-7; 12 bases fit TRBD1. Germline values: CDR1 MNHEY, CDR2 SVGAGI. J gave up 7 bases and V 5 bases, and 6 bases lay outside the gene matches. This CDR3 spans 14 amino acids. CDR3 loop: CASSPGQGAGEQYF. Here the CDR3 DNA reads TGTGCCAGCAGTCCGGGACAGGGGGCCGGAGAGCAGTACTTC.

The V and J genes are TRBV5-4 and TRBJ1-4, with D uncertain. V lost 0 bases, J lost 0 bases, and 9 bases lay in between. This CDR3 has 16 residues. Germline V lookup: CDR1 SGHNT, CDR2 YYREEE (reference sequence). Written as DNA, the CDR3 is TGTGCCAGCAGCTTGGCTGCCGGTGCAACTAATGAAAAACTGTTTTTT. Its translation: CASSLAAGATNEKLFF.

The chain recombines TRBV27 with TRBJ1-5; 9 bases line up with TRBD1. This CDR3 region has 18 residues. Unmatched junction bases numbered 10, after V lost 4 bases and J lost 0 bases. The germline gives CDR1 MNHEY, CDR2 SMNVEV (reference sequence). CDR3 sequence: CASSSSGTGTYSNQPQHF. The CDR3 DNA follows: TGTGCCAGCAGTTCCTCCGGGACAGGGACGTATAGCAATCAGCCCCAGCATTTT.

The chain joins TRBV7-7 to TRBJ2-1; D ambiguous. Germline V gives CDR1 SSHAT, CDR2 FNYEAQ (reference sequence). This CDR3 has 15 residues. V lost 5 bases and J lost 1, with 12 bases in between. The CDR3 sequence: CASSPLTGSYNEQFF. CDR3 DNA: TGTGCCAGCAGCCCCCTCACCGGGTCCTACAATGAGCAGTTCTTC. Complete variable domain (other parts from reference TRBV7-7 and TRBJ2-1): GAGVSQSPRYKVTKRGQDVTLRCDPISSHATLYWYQQALGQGPEFLTYFNYEAQPDKSGLPSDRFSAERPEGSISTLTIQRTEQRDSAMYRCASSPLTGSYNEQFFGPGTRLTVL.

This clone was counted a single time. The V gene is TRBV29-1, the J gene TRBJ1-1, with D possibly being TRBD1 (6 bases). The CDR3 runs 13 residues. Germline-derived CDR1 and CDR2 are SQVTM and ANQGSEA. The V end lost 2 bases, the J end lost 1 base, and 8 bases lay between the germline ends. CDR3: CSVERQANTEAFF. DNA of the CDR3: TGCAGCGTTGAAAGACAGGCGAACACTGAAGCTTTCTTT.

This clone was observed once. The rearrangement links TRBV2 to TRBJ1-5; D remains ambiguous. The germline V gene has CDR1 SNHLY and CDR2 FYNNEI. The CDR3 is made up of 14 amino acids. V lost 6 bases and J 1 base, leaving 10 bases between the germline ends. CDR3 amino acids: CASSTGSSNQPQHF. Here the CDR3 DNA reads TGTGCCAGCAGCACGGGGAGCAGCAATCAGCCCCAGCATTTT.

The V call is TRBV7-8, the J call TRBJ1-1; D is unclear. The CDR3 extends over 15 amino acids. The germline gives CDR1 SGHVS, CDR2 FQNEAQ. V was pared by 1 base and J by 1 base, with 10 bases between. CDR3 sequence reads: CASSLGLAANTEAFF. The CDR3 nucleotides read TGTGCCAGCAGCTTAGGATTGGCGGCGAACACTGAAGCTTTCTTT.

The sample holds one count of this clone. The rearrangement joins TRBV25-1 to TRBJ2-7; 10 bases fit TRBD2. The CDR3 contains 15 residues. The V gene's germline CDR1 is MGHDK and CDR2 SYGVNS. Germline trimming cut 9 bases from V and 3 bases from J; bases unmatched to any gene: 11. The CDR3 protein is CASEGTAGGHYEQYF. The CDR3 nucleotides read TGTGCCAGTGAGGGCACAGCGGGGGGGCACTACGAGCAGTACTTC.